This T cell receptor (beta chain) was profiled in a study of blood T cells in healthy people across ages. General study points: Versus aged donors, long-lived donors had higher diversity and more naive CD4+ cells.

Next came a second PCR, run for roughly 6 to 11 cycles, which used a sample-barcoded 5' primer along with a J-beta primer mix. Every molecule of cDNA carried a tag from a template-switch adaptor with 12 random nucleotides. A single record per CDR3 protein comes from TCRdb applying MiXCR to the 5' RACE reads. The data show approximately 790,000 distinct CDR3 sequences, around 62% seen once. As regards this clonotype: Its matching antigen is unknown. At one end, the junction sequence differs from germline, possibly due to a read error.

Germline-derived CDR1 and CDR2 are MNHEY and SVGAGI. The CDR3 totals 16 residues. Roughly 10 milliliters of peripheral blood were drawn from each donor. Total RNA was isolated from each sample in quantities of at least 6 micrograms. This chain links TRBV6-5 with TRBJ2-1, with 13 bases that match TRBD2. Sequencing used blood. The clonotype comes from a man aged 25 to 40 in good health. This CDR3 reads CASSLTSGGPGNERFF. CDR3 nucleotide sequence: TGTGCCAGCAGCCTGACTAGCGGGGGGCCGGGGAATGAGCGGTTCTTC.